What follows describes a single TCR beta chain. This CDR3 has 14 amino acids. Germline CDR1 reads MNHNS; CDR2 reads SASEGT. The V gene lost 6 bases and the J gene lost 3 bases, with 13 bases spanning the gap. 13 Jbeta primers and 60 Vbeta primers were used for the PCR. Sequencing was performed with immunoSEQ multiplex PCR; in TCRdb, only in-frame clones are kept and a portion is missing. The sample records about 110,000 clones, more than 75% being singletons. The data originate from a study of cytomegalovirus exposure and HLA in healthy donors. This sequence joins TRBV6-1 and TRBJ2-3, with D perhaps matching TRBD1 (6 bases). This receptor was obtained from a man aged 35-49 years in good health and CMV-seronegative. The sample comprised PBMCs. Written as DNA, the CDR3 is TGTGCCAGCAGGGGGGCAGGTAGAACAGATACGCAGTATTTT. Protein product: CASRGAGRTDTQYF.